A selection of T cell receptor beta chains follows, all from one sample in a study of vaccination and CD4 T cells after COVID-19. TCRdb re-called the PCR reads through MiXCR, storing one row per CDR3 protein. The sample lists fewer than 25,000 distinct CDR3 sequences, around two fifths seen once, with roughly 15% in the top ten. Their antigen targets remain unknown. Sequencing input: cultured CD4+ T cells from blood. These receptors all stem from a human donor with COVID-19. CDR3s include the opening cysteine and the closing phenylalanine or tryptophan. D genes are given only for firm matches. Clone size, where shown, is once, few, many, or a class for clones that have expanded.

D	V	length	size	J	CDR3	DNA
-	TRBV20-1	12	-	TRBJ2-5	CSVRASQETQYF	TGCAGTGTCCGGGCGTCACAAGAGACCCAGTACTTC
TRBD1	TRBV20-1	14	-	TRBJ2-7	CSAMGIRQGNEQYF	TGCAGTGCGATGGGGATCCGACAGGGAAACGAGCAGTACTTC
-	TRBV5-1	14	-	TRBJ2-2	CASSLAVESQELFF	TGCGCCAGCAGCTTGGCCGTCGAATCGCAGGAGCTGTTTTTT
-	TRBV5-1	15	few	TRBJ1-4	CASSSSTGAGEKLFF	TGCGCCAGCAGCTCCTCGACCGGGGCTGGAGAAAAACTGTTTTTT
TRBD1	TRBV7-2	18	-	TRBJ1-2	CASSLEQIPLQGAYGYTF	TGTGCCAGCAGCTTAGAGCAAATTCCCCTCCAGGGGGCTTATGGCTACACCTTC
-	TRBV11-2	14	few	TRBJ1-3	CASSLDRAGNTIYF	TGTGCCAGCAGCTTAGACAGGGCAGGAAACACCATATATTTT
-	TRBV30	15	few	TRBJ1-2	CAWSTYGQRAIGYTF	TGTGCCTGGAGTACTTATGGGCAGAGGGCCATTGGCTACACCTTC
-	TRBV5-1	14	few	TRBJ1-5	CASSSGVGNQPQHF	TGCGCCAGCAGCTCCGGGGTGGGGAATCAGCCCCAGCATTTT
TRBD1	TRBV7-3	14	few	TRBJ1-1	CASSATGLNTEAFF	TGTGCCAGCAGCGCGACAGGGTTGAACACTGAAGCTTTCTTT
TRBD2	TRBV7-2	17	-	TRBJ2-5	CASSPRGAGGPGETQYF	TGTGCCAGCAGCCCCCGGGGAGCGGGGGGGCCTGGAGAGACCCAGTACTTC
TRBD2	TRBV20-1	13	-	TRBJ2-7	CSASPREGGEQYF	TGCAGTGCTAGCCCTAGGGAGGGAGGCGAGCAGTACTTC
-	TRBV20-1	13	few	TRBJ1-4	CSATPWAGEKLFF	TGCAGTGCTACCCCTTGGGCGGGAGAAAAACTGTTTTTT
-	TRBV7-2	14	few	TRBJ2-2	CASSLATGSGELFF	TGTGCCAGCAGCTTAGCGACAGGATCCGGGGAGCTGTTTTTT
TRBD2	TRBV12-3/TRBV12-4	14	-	TRBJ2-3	CASRTSGSTDTQYF	TGTGCCAGCAGGACTAGCGGTAGCACAGATACGCAGTATTTT
-	TRBV7-3	13	few	TRBJ2-2	CASSSVGTGELFF	TGTGCCAGCAGCTCCGTCGGAACCGGGGAGCTGTTTTTT
TRBD1	TRBV18	14	-	TRBJ1-1	CASSPGQDNTEAFF	TGTGCCAGCTCACCCGGACAGGACAACACTGAAGCTTTCTTT
TRBD2	TRBV20-1	18	-	TRBJ2-1	CSAPPFSGGAFSYNEQFF	TGCAGTGCCCCACCTTTCAGCGGGGGGGCATTCTCCTACAATGAGCAGTTCTTC
-	TRBV19	15	few	TRBJ2-4	CASKSTNLAKNIQYF	TGTGCCAGTAAATCGACTAACCTAGCCAAAAACATTCAGTACTTC
-	TRBV14	18	-	TRBJ1-1	CASSQESGTPRGNTEAFF	TGTGCCAGCAGCCAAGAGTCTGGGACACCGAGGGGGAACACTGAAGCTTTCTTT
-	TRBV12-3/TRBV12-4	14	few	TRBJ1-5	CASSSSRFNQPQHF	TGTGCCAGCAGTTCCTCCCGGTTCAATCAGCCCCAGCATTTT
TRBD1	TRBV19	16	-	TRBJ1-3	CASSMAGQVSGNTIYF	TGTGCCAGTAGTATGGCCGGACAGGTCTCTGGAAACACCATATATTTT
-	TRBV5-1	14	-	TRBJ2-3	CASSLEGGGDTQYF	TGCGCCAGCAGCTTAGAGGGGGGCGGAGATACGCAGTATTTT
-	TRBV25-1	13	few	TRBJ1-1	CASSEFVGTEAFF	TGTGCCAGCAGTGAATTTGTGGGCACTGAAGCTTTCTTT
-	TRBV7-2	17	-	TRBJ1-3	CASSLNSGSYSGNTIYF	TGTGCCAGCAGCTTAAATTCGGGCAGCTACTCTGGAAACACCATATATTTT
-	TRBV2	15	-	TRBJ1-2	CASSVTGQDSYGYTF	TGTGCCAGCAGTGTCACAGGTCAGGACTCCTATGGCTACACCTTC
-	TRBV6-5	15	few	TRBJ1-5	CASSYTGGWDQPQHF	TGTGCCAGCAGTTACACCGGGGGTTGGGATCAGCCCCAGCATTTT
-	TRBV21-1	15	-	TRBJ2-7	CASSLRGKESYEQYF	TGTGCCAGCAGCCTCAGGGGGAAGGAATCCTACGAGCAGTACTTC
-	TRBV20-1	13	-	TRBJ2-5	CSATGPGPETQYF	TGCAGTGCGACGGGACCAGGGCCCGAGACCCAGTACTTC
-	TRBV6-1	12	few	TRBJ1-1	CASTLVRGFAFF	TGTGCCAGCACCTTGGTCAGGGGTTTTGCTTTCTTT
TRBD1	TRBV7-4	16	few	TRBJ1-1	CASSSGQVFCRTEAFF	TGTGCCAGCAGCTCCGGACAGGTGTTTTGTAGGACTGAAGCTTTCTTT
-	TRBV5-1	14	-	TRBJ1-1	CASSLRGGNTEAFF	TGCGCCAGCAGCCTCAGAGGCGGCAACACTGAAGCTTTCTTT
TRBD2	TRBV20-1	13	few	TRBJ2-3	CSANSGGTDTQYF	TGCAGTGCTAATAGCGGGGGAACAGATACGCAGTATTTT
-	TRBV7-2	14	-	TRBJ1-1	CASSQSTGNTEAFF	TGTGCCAGCAGCCAGTCAACAGGGAACACTGAAGCTTTCTTT
TRBD2	TRBV20-1	18	few	TRBJ2-3	CSARPTGRTSGGLDTQYF	TGCAGTGCTAGACCTACCGGCCGGACTAGCGGGGGTTTAGATACGCAGTATTTT
-	TRBV27	13	-	TRBJ2-5	CASSPRTQETQYF	TGTGCCAGCAGTCCCAGGACCCAAGAGACCCAGTACTTC
TRBD1	TRBV7-9	14	-	TRBJ1-1	CASSYRQGDTEAFF	TGTGCCAGCAGCTATAGACAGGGGGATACTGAAGCTTTCTTT
-	TRBV20-1	15	-	TRBJ2-5	CSAAERGHPGGTQYF	TGCAGTGCTGCTGAAAGGGGACACCCGGGAGGGACCCAGTACTTC
TRBD2	TRBV20-1	14	-	TRBJ2-1	CSAGLAGGNNEQFF	TGCAGTGCTGGACTAGCGGGGGGGAACAATGAGCAGTTCTTC
-	TRBV7-2	14	-	TRBJ2-7	CASSFGSSSYEQYF	TGTGCCAGCAGCTTCGGCAGTAGCTCCTACGAGCAGTACTTC
TRBD2	TRBV7-8	19	-	TRBJ2-2	CASSLVIQVAGANTGELFF	TGTGCCAGCAGCTTAGTCATCCAGGTAGCGGGGGCTAACACCGGGGAGCTGTTTTTT
TRBD2	TRBV7-6	14	-	TRBJ2-5	CASSLTGGIETQYF	TGTGCCAGCAGCCTGACGGGGGGAATAGAGACCCAGTACTTC
-	TRBV5-1	15	-	TRBJ2-7	CASSQQGGSSYEQYF	TGCGCCAGCAGCCAGCAAGGGGGAAGCTCCTACGAGCAGTACTTC
-	TRBV12-3/TRBV12-4	14	few	TRBJ1-2	CASSSGLPGTGYTF	TGTGCCAGCAGTTCCGGGCTCCCGGGGACTGGCTACACCTTC
-	TRBV6-5	16	few	TRBJ1-3	CASSSWTGRNGNTIYF	TGTGCCAGCAGTTCATGGACGGGGCGGAATGGAAACACCATATATTTT
TRBD2	TRBV12-3/TRBV12-4	14	once	TRBJ2-5	CASRLAGGGETQYF	TGTGCCAGCAGACTAGCGGGGGGCGGGGAGACCCAGTACTTC